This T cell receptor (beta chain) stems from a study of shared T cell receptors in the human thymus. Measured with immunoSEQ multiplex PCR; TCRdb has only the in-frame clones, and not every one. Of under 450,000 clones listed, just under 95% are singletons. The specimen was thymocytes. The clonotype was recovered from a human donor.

The CDR3 sequence: CASSFRKTQYF. The CDR3 bases are TGTGCCAGCAGTTTCAGGAAGACCCAGTACTTC. This chain connects TRBV27 to TRBJ2-5; no definite D call. The length of the CDR3 is 11 residues. Germline CDR1 and CDR2: MNHEY and SMNVEV (reference sequence). Trimming removed 3 bases from V and 6 bases from J, with 5 bases in between.